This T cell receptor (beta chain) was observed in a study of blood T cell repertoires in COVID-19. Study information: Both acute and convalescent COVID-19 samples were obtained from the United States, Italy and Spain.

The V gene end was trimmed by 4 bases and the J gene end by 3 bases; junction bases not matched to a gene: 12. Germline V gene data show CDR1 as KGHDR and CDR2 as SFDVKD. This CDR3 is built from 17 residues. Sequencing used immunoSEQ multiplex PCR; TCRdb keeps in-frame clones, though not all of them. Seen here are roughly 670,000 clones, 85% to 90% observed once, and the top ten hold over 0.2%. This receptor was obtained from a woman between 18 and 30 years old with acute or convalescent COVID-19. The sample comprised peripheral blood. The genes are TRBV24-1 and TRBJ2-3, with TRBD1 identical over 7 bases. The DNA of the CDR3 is TGTGCCACCAGTGACCCCCCGGGACAGCTGTCTACAGATACGCAGTATTTT. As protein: CATSDPPGQLSTDTQYF.